The source of this T cell receptor beta chain is a study of T cells in Graves' hyperthyroidism and ophthalmopathy. This CDR3 contains 15 residues. Trimming cost V 6 bases and J 4 bases, with 19 bases left between them. CDR1 is SQVTM, CDR2 ANQGSEA, per germline. Using RNA transcripts as the source, TCR beta CDR3 regions were amplified. The HTBI primer set was used in a first-round RT-PCR of the TCR CDR3. TCRdb reprocessed the multiplex PCR reads with MiXCR, giving one entry per CDR3 protein. The table shows about 840,000 distinct CDR3 sequences, with over 35% occurring only once. This clonotype was picked up many times.

This rearrangement joins TRBV29-1 to TRBJ1-5; D might be TRBD1 (5 bases). The sequenced material came from blood. The receptor's source is a man aged 18 to 29 with Graves' hyperthyroidism. The CDR3 loop is CSVSEGFGLNQPQHF. The CDR3 nucleotides read TGCAGCGTGTCTGAGGGGTTCGGGCTAAATCAGCCCCAGCATTTT.